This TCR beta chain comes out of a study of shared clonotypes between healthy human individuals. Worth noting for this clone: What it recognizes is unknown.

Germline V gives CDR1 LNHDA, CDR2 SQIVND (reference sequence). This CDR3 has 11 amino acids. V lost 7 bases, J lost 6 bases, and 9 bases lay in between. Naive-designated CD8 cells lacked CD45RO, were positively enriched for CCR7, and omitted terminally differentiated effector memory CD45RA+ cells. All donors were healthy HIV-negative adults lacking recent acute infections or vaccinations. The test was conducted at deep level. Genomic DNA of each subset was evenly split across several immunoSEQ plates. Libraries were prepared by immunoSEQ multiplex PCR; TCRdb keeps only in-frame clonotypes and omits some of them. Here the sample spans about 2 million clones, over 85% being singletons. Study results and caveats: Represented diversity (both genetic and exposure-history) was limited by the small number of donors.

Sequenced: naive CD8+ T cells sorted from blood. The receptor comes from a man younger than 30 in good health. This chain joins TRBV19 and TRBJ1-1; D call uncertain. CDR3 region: CASKHGAEAFF. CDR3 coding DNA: TGTGCCAGTAAGCACGGAGCTGAAGCTTTCTTT.